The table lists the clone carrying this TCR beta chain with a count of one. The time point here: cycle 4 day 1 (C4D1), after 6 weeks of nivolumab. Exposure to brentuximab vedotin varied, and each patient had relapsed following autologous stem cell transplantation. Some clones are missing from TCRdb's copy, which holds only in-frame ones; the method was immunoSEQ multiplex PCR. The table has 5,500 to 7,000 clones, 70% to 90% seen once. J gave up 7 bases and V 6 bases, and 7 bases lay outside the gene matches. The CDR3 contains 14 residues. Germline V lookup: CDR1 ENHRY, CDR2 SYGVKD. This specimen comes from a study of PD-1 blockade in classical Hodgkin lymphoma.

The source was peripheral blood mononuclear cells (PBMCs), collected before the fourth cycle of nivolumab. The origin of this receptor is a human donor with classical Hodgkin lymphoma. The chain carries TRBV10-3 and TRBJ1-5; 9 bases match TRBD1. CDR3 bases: TGTGCCATCAGCCGAACAGGGGGCGGACAGCCCCAGCATTTT. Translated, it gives CAISRTGGGQPQHF.